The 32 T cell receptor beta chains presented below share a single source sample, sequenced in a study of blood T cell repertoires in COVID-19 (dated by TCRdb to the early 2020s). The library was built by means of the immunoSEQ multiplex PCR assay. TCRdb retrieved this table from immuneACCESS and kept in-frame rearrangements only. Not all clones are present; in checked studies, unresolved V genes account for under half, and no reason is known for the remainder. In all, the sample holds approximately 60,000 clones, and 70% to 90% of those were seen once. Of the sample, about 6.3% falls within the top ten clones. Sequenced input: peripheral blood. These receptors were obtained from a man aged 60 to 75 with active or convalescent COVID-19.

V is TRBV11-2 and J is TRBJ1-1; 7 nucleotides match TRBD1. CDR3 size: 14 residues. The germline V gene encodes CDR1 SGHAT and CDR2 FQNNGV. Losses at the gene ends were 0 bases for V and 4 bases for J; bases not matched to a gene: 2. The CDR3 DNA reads TGTGCCAGCAGCTTAGATCAGGGGGTCACTGAAGCTTTCTTT. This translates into CASSLDQGVTEAFF. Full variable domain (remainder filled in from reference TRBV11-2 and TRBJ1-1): EAGVAQSPRYKIIEKRQSVAFWCNPISGHATLYWYQQILGQGPKLLIQFQNNGVVDDSQLPKDRFSAERLKGVDSTLKIQPAKLEDSAVYLCASSLDQGVTEAFFGQGTRLTVV.

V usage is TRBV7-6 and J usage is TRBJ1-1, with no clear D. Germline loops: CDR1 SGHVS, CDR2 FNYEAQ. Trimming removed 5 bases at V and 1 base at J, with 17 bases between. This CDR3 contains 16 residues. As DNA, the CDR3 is TGTGCCAGCAGCCGCCGTGAACAGCTTCCGAACACTGAAGCTTTCTTT. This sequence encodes CASSRREQLPNTEAFF.

The CDR3 region has the DNA TGTGCCAGCTCACCCTCCCGGGACTCCACAGATACGCAGTATTTT. It codes for CASSPSRDSTDTQYF. The genes are TRBV18 and TRBJ2-3; a weak D match, TRBD2 (6 bases). The V end lost 3 bases, the J end lost 2 bases, and 12 bases lay between the germline ends. From germline, CDR1 is KGHSH and CDR2 LQKENI. The CDR3 runs 15 residues.

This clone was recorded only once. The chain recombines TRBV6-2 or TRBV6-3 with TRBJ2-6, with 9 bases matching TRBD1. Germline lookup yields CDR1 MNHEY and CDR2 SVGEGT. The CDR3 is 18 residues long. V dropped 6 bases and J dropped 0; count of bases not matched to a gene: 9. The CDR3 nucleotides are TGTGCCAGCAGCCGGACAGGGGCCGTTAACTCTGGGGCCAACGTCCTGACTTTC. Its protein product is CASSRTGAVNSGANVLTF.

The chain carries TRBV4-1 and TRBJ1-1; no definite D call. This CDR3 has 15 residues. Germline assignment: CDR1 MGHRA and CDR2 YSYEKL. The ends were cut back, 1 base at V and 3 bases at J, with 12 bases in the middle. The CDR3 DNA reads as TGCGCCAGCAGCCAAGGGTCCGGGTTTGACACTGAAGCTTTCTTT. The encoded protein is CASSQGSGFDTEAFF.

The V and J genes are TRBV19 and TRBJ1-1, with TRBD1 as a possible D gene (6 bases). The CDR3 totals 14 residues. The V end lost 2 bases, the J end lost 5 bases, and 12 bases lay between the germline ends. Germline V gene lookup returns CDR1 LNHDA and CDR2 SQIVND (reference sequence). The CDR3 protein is CASSIQGQATEAFF. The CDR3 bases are TGTGCCAGTAGTATACAGGGGCAAGCTACTGAAGCTTTCTTT.

CDR3 sequence (DNA): TGTGCCAGCAGACTGACACAGGGGAATGGTTCACCCCTCCACTTT. This encodes CASRLTQGNGSPLHF. This sequence joins TRBV28 and TRBJ1-6; 7 nucleotides align to TRBD1. Germline CDR1 and CDR2: MDHEN and SYDVKM. This CDR3 is 15 amino acids long. Unmatched junction bases numbered 11, after V lost 6 bases and J lost 9 bases.

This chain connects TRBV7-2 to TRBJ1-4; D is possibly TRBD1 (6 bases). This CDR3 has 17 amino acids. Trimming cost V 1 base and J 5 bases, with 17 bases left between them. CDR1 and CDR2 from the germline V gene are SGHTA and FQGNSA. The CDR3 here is CASSLEKGVTTNEKLFF. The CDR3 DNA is TGTGCCAGCAGCTTAGAGAAGGGGGTGACGACCAATGAAAAACTGTTTTTT.

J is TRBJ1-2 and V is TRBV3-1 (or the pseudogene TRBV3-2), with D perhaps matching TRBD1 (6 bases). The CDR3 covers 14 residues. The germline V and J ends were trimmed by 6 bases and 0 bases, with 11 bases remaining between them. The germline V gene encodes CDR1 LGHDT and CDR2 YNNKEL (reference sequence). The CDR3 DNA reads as TGTGCCAGCAGGCCGACAGGCACTAACTATGGCTACACCTTC. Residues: CASRPTGTNYGYTF.

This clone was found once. This CDR3 is CASRPQGRLGYEQYF. DNA for the CDR3: TGTGCCAGCAGACCACAGGGGCGACTGGGCTACGAGCAGTACTTC. The rearrangement links TRBV28 to TRBJ2-7, with 7 positions matching TRBD1. Losses at the gene ends were 6 bases for V and 3 bases for J; bases not matched to a gene: 11. CDR1 is MDHEN, CDR2 SYDVKM, per germline. The CDR3 covers 15 residues.

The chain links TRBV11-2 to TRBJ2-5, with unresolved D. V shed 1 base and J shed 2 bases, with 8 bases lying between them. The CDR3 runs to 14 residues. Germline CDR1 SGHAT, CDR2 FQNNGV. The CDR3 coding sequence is TGTGCCAGCAGCTTAGGCAGACTTCAAGAGACCCAGTACTTC. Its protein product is CASSLGRLQETQYF.

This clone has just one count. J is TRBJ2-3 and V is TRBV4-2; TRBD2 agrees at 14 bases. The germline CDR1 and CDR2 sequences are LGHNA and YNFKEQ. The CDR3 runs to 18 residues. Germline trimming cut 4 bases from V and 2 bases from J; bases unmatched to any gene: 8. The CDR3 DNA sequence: TGTGCCAGCAGCCCCAAGGGACTAGCGGGGGACAACACAGATACGCAGTATTTT. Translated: CASSPKGLAGDNTDTQYF.

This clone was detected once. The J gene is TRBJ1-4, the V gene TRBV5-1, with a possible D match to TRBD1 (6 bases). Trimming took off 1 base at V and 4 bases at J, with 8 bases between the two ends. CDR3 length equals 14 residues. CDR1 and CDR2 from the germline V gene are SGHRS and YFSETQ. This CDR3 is CASSLNRDNEKLFF. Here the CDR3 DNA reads TGCGCCAGCAGCTTGAACAGGGATAATGAAAAACTGTTTTTT.

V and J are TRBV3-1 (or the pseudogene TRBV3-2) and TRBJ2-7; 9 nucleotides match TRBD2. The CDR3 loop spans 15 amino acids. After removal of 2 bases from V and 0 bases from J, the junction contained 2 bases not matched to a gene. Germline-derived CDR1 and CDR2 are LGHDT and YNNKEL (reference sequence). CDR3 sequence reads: CASSQPSGASYEQYF. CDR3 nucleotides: TGTGCCAGCAGCCAACCTAGCGGGGCCTCCTACGAGCAGTACTTC.

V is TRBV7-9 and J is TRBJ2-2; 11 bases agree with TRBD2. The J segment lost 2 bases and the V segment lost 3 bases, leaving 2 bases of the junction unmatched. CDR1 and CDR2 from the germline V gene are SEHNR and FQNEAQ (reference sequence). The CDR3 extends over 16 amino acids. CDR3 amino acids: CASSFGTSGNTGELFF. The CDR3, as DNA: TGTGCCAGCAGCTTCGGGACTAGCGGTAACACCGGGGAGCTGTTTTTT.

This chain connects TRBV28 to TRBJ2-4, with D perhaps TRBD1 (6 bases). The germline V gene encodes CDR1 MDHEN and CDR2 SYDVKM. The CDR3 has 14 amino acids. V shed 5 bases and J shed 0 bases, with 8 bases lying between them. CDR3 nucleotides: TGTGCCAGCAGTGGGGGACAAGCCAAAAACATTCAGTACTTC. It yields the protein CASSGGQAKNIQYF.

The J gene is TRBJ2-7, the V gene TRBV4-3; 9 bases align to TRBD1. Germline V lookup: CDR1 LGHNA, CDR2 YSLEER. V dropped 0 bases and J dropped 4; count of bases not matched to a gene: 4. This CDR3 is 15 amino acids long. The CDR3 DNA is TGCGCCAGCAGCCAAGATGGGACAGGGCATTACGAGCAGTACTTC. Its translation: CASSQDGTGHYEQYF.

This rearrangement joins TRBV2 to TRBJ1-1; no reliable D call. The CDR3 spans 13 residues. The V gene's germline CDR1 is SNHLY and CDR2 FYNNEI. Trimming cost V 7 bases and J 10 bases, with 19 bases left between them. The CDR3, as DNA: TGTGCCAGCATGAGGGTGGAAGGTGTTGGAGCTTTCTTT. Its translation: CASMRVEGVGAFF.

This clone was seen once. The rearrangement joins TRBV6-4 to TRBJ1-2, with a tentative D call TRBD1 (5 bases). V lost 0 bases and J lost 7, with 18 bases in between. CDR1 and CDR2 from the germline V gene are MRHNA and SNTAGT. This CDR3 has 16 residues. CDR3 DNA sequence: TGTGCCAGCAGTGACTCGGGACTCGGGACGAGAGGTGGCTACACCTTC. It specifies CASSDSGLGTRGGYTF.

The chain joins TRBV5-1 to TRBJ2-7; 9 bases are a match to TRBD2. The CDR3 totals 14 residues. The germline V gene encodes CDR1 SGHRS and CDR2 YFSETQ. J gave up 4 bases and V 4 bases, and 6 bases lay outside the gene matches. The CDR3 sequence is CASSVVAGAYEQYF. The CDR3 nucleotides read TGCGCCAGCAGCGTCGTAGCGGGAGCGTACGAGCAGTACTTC. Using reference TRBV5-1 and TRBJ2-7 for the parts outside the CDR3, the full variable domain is KAGVTQTPRYLIKTRGQQVTLSCSPISGHRSVSWYQQTPGQGLQFLFEYFSETQRNKGNFPGRFSGRQFSNSRSEMNVSTLELGDSALYLCASSVVAGAYEQYFGPGTRLTVT.

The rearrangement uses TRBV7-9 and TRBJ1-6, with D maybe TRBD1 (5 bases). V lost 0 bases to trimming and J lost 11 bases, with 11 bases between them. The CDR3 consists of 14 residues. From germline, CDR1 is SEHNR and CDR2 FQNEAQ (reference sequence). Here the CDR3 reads CASSLAKDTTPLHF. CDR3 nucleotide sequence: TGTGCCAGCAGCTTAGCGAAGGACACTACACCCCTCCACTTT.

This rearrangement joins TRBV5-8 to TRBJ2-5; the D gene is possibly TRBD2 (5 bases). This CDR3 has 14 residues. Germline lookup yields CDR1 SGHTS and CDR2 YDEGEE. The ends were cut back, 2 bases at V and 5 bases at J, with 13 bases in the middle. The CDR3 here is CASSLIRDRETQYF. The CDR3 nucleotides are TGTGCCAGCAGCTTAATTCGGGATCGGGAGACCCAGTACTTC.

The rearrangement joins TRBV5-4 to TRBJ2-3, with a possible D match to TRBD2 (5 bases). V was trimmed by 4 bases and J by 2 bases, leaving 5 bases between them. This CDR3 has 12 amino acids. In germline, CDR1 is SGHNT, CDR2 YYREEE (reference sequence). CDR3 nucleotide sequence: TGTGCCAGCAGCCTAGCCACAGATACGCAGTATTTT. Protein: CASSLATDTQYF.

The CDR3 is CASSPGGSYGEQFF. The DNA for the CDR3 is TGTGCCAGCTCACCGGGCGGGTCATACGGTGAGCAGTTCTTC. V is TRBV18 and J is TRBJ2-1; possible D gene TRBD2, 5 bases. The CDR3 has 14 residues. CDR1 is KGHSH, CDR2 LQKENI, per germline. V shed 3 bases and J shed 9 bases, with 15 bases lying between them.

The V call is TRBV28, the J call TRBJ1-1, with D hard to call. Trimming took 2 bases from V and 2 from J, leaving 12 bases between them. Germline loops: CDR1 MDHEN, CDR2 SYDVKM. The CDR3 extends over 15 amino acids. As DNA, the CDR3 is TGTGCCAGCAGTTTAGGAGGGCGCGGAAACACTGAAGCTTTCTTT. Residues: CASSLGGRGNTEAFF.

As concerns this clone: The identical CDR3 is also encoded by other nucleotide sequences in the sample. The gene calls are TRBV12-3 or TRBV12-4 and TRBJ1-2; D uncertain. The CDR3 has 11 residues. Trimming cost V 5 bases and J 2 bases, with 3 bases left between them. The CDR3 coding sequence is TGTGCCAGCAGTCAAAACTATGGCTACACCTTC. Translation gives CASSQNYGYTF.

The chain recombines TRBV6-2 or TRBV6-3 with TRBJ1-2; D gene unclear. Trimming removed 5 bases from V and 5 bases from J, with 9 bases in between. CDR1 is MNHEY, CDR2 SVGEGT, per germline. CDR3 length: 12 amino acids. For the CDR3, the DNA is TGTGCCAGCAGTAACCAGGATTATGGCTACACCTTC. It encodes CASSNQDYGYTF.

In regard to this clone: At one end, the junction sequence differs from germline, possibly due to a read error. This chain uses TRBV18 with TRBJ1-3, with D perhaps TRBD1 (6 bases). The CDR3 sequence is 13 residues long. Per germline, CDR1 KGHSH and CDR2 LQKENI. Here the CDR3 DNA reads TGTGCCAGCCCACCGGACAGTTATAGCACCATATATTTT. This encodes CASPPDSYSTIYF. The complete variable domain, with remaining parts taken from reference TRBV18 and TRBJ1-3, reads NAGVMQNPRHLVRRRGQEARLRCSPMKGHSHVYWYRQLPEEGLKFMVYLQKENIIDESGMPKERFSAEFPKEGPSILRIQQVVRGDSAAYFCASPPDSYSTIYFGEGSWLTVV.

DNA for the CDR3: TGTGCCAGCAGCAGTGTGGGACAAGACTACGAGCAGTACTTC. Translating gives CASSSVGQDYEQYF. The rearrangement joins TRBV28 to TRBJ2-7; tentative D call: TRBD1 (6 bases). Per germline, CDR1 MDHEN and CDR2 SYDVKM. V was clipped by 6 bases and J by 3 bases, with 15 bases between them. This CDR3 has 14 residues.

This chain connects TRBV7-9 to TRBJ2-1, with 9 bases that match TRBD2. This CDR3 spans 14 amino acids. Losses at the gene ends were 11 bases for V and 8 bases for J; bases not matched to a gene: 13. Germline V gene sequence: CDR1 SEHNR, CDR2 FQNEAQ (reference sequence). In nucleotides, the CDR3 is TGTGCCCTCCGGCGGGAGGGGGGATTGGATGAGCAGTTCTTC. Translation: CALRREGGLDEQFF.

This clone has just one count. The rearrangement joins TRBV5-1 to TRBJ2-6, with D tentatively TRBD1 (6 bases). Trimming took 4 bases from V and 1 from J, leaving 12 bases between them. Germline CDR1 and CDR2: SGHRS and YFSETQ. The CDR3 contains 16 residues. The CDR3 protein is CASSPGVRSGANVLTF. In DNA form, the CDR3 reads TGCGCCAGCAGCCCAGGGGTACGGTCTGGGGCCAACGTCCTGACTTTC.

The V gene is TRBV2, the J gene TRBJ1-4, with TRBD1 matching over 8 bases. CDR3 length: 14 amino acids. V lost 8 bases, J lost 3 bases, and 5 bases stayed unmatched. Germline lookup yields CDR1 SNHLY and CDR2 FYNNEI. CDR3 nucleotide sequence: TGTGCCAGCCGGTGGGGACAGGCTAATGAAAAACTGTTTTTT. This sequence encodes CASRWGQANEKLFF.